These T cell receptor beta chains were read from a single sample in a study of T cell responses to AZD1222 COVID-19 vaccine. TCRdb's copy holds only in-frame clones and misses some; the assay was immunoSEQ multiplex PCR. The sample gives some 120,000 clones, around 92% of which show up once; just under 3% is in the top ten. The source was peripheral blood, collected on day 0 of AZD1222 vaccination. The receptor set was obtained from an adult in good health. The CDR3 runs from the conserved cysteine through the conserved F or W. D genes are given only for firm matches. Not all rows give a size; the values are once, few, many and, for expanded clones, a class.

>TRBJ1-2|-|-|14|TRBV7-9
TGTGCCAGCAGCTCCAACCTATCCGGGGGTGGCTACACCTTC
CASSSNLSGGGYTF
>TRBJ2-7|-|TRBD1|14|TRBV3-1/TRBV3-2
TGTGCCAGCAGCCCCGGGACAGGGACCTACGAGCAGTACTTC
CASSPGTGTYEQYF
>TRBJ2-7|once|-|14|TRBV7-9
TGTGCCAGCAGCCCCTTGGACGTCTCCTACGAGCAGTACTTC
CASSPLDVSYEQYF
>TRBJ2-3|-|-|13|TRBV27
TGTGCCACCAAGACCCCAACCACAGATACGCAGTATTTT
CATKTPTTDTQYF
>TRBJ2-1|-|-|15|TRBV19
TGTGCCAGTAGTATTCAGACGGGAGAGTGGAATGAGCAGTTCTTC
CASSIQTGEWNEQFF
>TRBJ1-2|-|TRBD1|14|TRBV19
TGTGCCAGTAGTATACAGGGGACAGGGAATGGCTACACCTTC
CASSIQGTGNGYTF
>TRBJ2-7|-|TRBD1|15|TRBV28
TGTGCCAGCAGTTATGCGGGACAGGGCTCCTACGAGCAGTACTTC
CASSYAGQGSYEQYF
>TRBJ2-7|few|TRBD2|14|TRBV27
TGTGCCAGCAGTTTCGCGGGAGGGGTCTTCGAGCAGTACTTC
CASSFAGGVFEQYF
>TRBJ2-7|-|TRBD1|16|TRBV4-2
TGTGCCAGCAGCCAAGAATGGGACAGGGAAACCTACGAGCAGTACTTC
CASSQEWDRETYEQYF
>TRBJ2-7|-|TRBD1|13|TRBV3-1/TRBV3-2
TGTGCCAGCAGCCGGTTACGGGACAGCGAGCAGTACTTC
CASSRLRDSEQYF
>TRBJ1-2|-|TRBD1|13|TRBV27
TGTGCCAGCAGTCCGCGGACAGGGTATGGCTACACCTTC
CASSPRTGYGYTF
>TRBJ1-2|few|-|11|TRBV11-2
TGTGCCAGCAGCTTAGTGCAGGTTCTCACCTTC
CASSLVQVLTF
>TRBJ2-1|-|-|16|TRBV5-1
TGCGCCAGCAATAACGGACAGCTTAGCTCCTACAATGAGCAGTTCTTC
CASNNGQLSSYNEQFF
>TRBJ2-1|-|-|15|TRBV19
TGTGCCAGTAGTATATTCGGCAGCTCCTACAATGAGCAGTTCTTC
CASSIFGSSYNEQFF
>TRBJ2-1|-|TRBD2|16|TRBV7-6
TGTGCCAGCAGCTTAATGGGTAGCGGGAGGGCCGATGAGCAGTTCTTC
CASSLMGSGRADEQFF
>TRBJ2-3|-|TRBD2|19|TRBV6-1
TGTGCCAGCAGTGAGTCGAGCGGGAGTTATGGGCTTGGCACAGATACGCAGTATTTT
CASSESSGSYGLGTDTQYF
>TRBJ2-7|-|-|11|TRBV5-1
TGCGCCAGCAGCGATTTTGGGGAGCAGTACTTC
CASSDFGEQYF
>TRBJ2-1|-|-|15|TRBV6-1
TGTGCCAGCAGTGAAATGTTGGAGGGCGTCGCGGGGCAGTTCTTC
CASSEMLEGVAGQFF
>TRBJ1-1|-|TRBD1|14|TRBV18
TGTGCCAGCGCAAGGACAGGGGCGAACACTGAAGCTTTCTTT
CASARTGANTEAFF
>TRBJ2-1|-|-|14|TRBV24-1
TGTGCCACCAGTGACCCCCAGGAGGGGTTTGAGCAGTTCTTC
CATSDPQEGFEQFF
>TRBJ2-1|-|TRBD2|17|TRBV14
TGTGCCAGCAGCCAAGATCGGTTGCGGGAGGGAGGGAGTGAGCAGTTCTTC
CASSQDRLREGGSEQFF